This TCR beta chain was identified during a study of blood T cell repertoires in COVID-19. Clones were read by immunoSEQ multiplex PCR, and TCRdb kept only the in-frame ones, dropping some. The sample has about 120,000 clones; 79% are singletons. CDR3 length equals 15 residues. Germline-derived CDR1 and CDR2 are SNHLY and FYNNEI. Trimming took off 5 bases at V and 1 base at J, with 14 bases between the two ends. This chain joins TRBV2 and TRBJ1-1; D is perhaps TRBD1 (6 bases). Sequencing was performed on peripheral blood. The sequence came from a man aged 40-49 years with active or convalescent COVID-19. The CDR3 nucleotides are TGTGCCAGCAGTATCACAGGGAACCCGAACACTGAAGCTTTCTTT. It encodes CASSITGNPNTEAFF.